This passage covers 13 T cell receptor beta chains from one sample sequenced in a study of blood T cell repertoires in COVID-19. Clones were read by immunoSEQ multiplex PCR, and TCRdb kept only the in-frame ones, dropping some. The table lists approximately 270,000 clones, around 81% of them singletons, with around a sixth in the top ten. Sequencing was done on a sample of peripheral blood. The receptors stem from a person between 70 and 80 years old with COVID-19, enrolled during active disease.

The chain links TRBV5-1 to TRBJ2-3; the D gene is possibly TRBD2 (7 bases). The CDR3 contains 15 residues. The V and J ends lost 4 bases and 1 base respectively, with 13 bases between them. Germline V gene lookup returns CDR1 SGHRS and CDR2 YFSETQ. The DNA for the CDR3 is TGCGCCAGCAGCCTAGGGGGAGGGGGCACAGATACGCAGTATTTT. Translating it yields CASSLGGGGTDTQYF.

The rearrangement links TRBV30 to TRBJ1-2; D might be TRBD1 (5 bases). The CDR3 contains 12 residues. Germline lookup yields CDR1 GTSNPN and CDR2 SVGIG (reference sequence). V lost 0 bases to trimming and J lost 6 bases, with 8 bases between them. DNA for the CDR3: TGTGCCTGGAGTGTAGGAGGGGATGGCTACACCTTC. It encodes CAWSVGGDGYTF.

The chain employs TRBV6-2 or TRBV6-3 and TRBJ2-5; the match to TRBD2 covers 14 bases. CDR3 length: 16 residues. The germline CDR1 and CDR2 sequences are MNHEY and SVGEGT. V shed 6 bases, J shed 4 bases, and the junction held 7 bases outside the gene matches. DNA of the CDR3: TGTGCCAGCAGCGGCGGACTAGCGGGGGGTATAGAGACCCAGTACTTC. Amino acid sequence: CASSGGLAGGIETQYF.

This clone is a singleton in its sample. The chain is built from TRBV27 and TRBJ1-6; possible D gene TRBD1, 6 bases. This CDR3 has 12 amino acids. Trimming took 7 bases from V and 9 from J, leaving 10 bases between them. Looked up from germline, CDR1 is MNHEY and CDR2 is SMNVEV (reference sequence). The CDR3 DNA reads as TGTGCCAGCACCAGGGGTACTTCACCCCTCCACTTT. Protein: CASTRGTSPLHF.

CDR3 coding DNA: TGCGCCAGCAGCGACACTAGCGGGGGAGGGACCCAGTACTTC. Translating it yields CASSDTSGGGTQYF. The chain has TRBV5-1 and TRBJ2-5, with TRBD2 matching over 11 bases. The CDR3 is 14 amino acids. The germline V gene has CDR1 SGHRS and CDR2 YFSETQ. V dropped 4 bases and J dropped 7; count of bases not matched to a gene: 6.

V and J are TRBV2 and TRBJ1-5; the match to TRBD1 covers 7 bases. The germline V gene has CDR1 SNHLY and CDR2 FYNNEI. Trimming at V came to 8 bases and at J to 4 bases, leaving 2 bases not matched to a gene. The CDR3 is 12 residues long. CDR3 nucleotides: TGTGCCAGCTCCAGGGGGAATCAGCCCCAGCATTTT. It codes for CASSRGNQPQHF.

The chain is built from TRBV7-2 and TRBJ1-1; D is uncertain. Germline CDR1 reads SGHTA; CDR2 reads FQGNSA. This CDR3 has 14 residues. The V and J ends lost 4 bases and 4 bases respectively, with 13 bases between them. Written as DNA, the CDR3 is TGTGCCAGCAGCTATTCCGACTTATTCACTGAAGCTTTCTTT. Translated, it gives CASSYSDLFTEAFF.

The rearrangement links TRBV12-3 or TRBV12-4 to TRBJ1-4; D not certain. CDR3 size: 13 residues. Trimming pared 3 bases from V and 6 bases from J, leaving 8 bases between. CDR3 nucleotides: TGTGCCAGCAGTTTTGCTACGGATGAAAAACTGTTTTTT. Its protein is CASSFATDEKLFF.

The V gene is TRBV19, the J gene TRBJ2-7, with D possibly TRBD2 on 6 matching bases. CDR1 LNHDA and CDR2 SQIVND come from the germline V gene (reference sequence). The V and J ends lost 6 bases and 0 bases respectively, with 15 bases between them. This CDR3 comprises 15 residues. Here the CDR3 reads CASRSGGGNSYEQYF. In nucleotides, the CDR3 is TGTGCCAGTAGAAGCGGTGGCGGGAACTCCTACGAGCAGTACTTC.

V gene TRBV6-1 combines with J gene TRBJ2-3; D gene uncertain. Germline loops: CDR1 MNHNS, CDR2 SASEGT. The CDR3 runs to 14 residues. V lost 2 bases to trimming and J lost 4 bases, with 10 bases between them. The CDR3 region is CASSEIVSSDTQYF. The CDR3, as DNA: TGTGCCAGCAGTGAAATCGTCAGTTCAGATACGCAGTATTTT.

The genes are TRBV6-2 or TRBV6-3 and TRBJ1-6; D remains unclear. V was pared by 5 bases and J by 8 bases, with 13 bases between. This CDR3 region has 14 residues. From germline, CDR1 is MNHEY and CDR2 SVGEGT. CDR3 region: CASSPSVRHSPLHF. CDR3 in DNA: TGTGCCAGCAGTCCCTCCGTGCGGCATTCACCCCTCCACTTT.

The chain employs TRBV4-3 and TRBJ1-6; D ambiguous. Trimming took 4 bases from V and 1 from J, leaving 17 bases between them. The germline V gene encodes CDR1 LGHNA and CDR2 YSLEER. This CDR3 has 18 amino acids. The CDR3 bases are TGCGCCAGCAGCCGCCAGCCCCGGGGTTTTTCCTATAATTCACCCCTCCACTTT. Translating gives CASSRQPRGFSYNSPLHF.

This clone was found once. The rearrangement joins TRBV11-3 to TRBJ1-3; no reliable D call. The ends were cut back, 1 base at V and 1 base at J, with 8 bases in the middle. Germline V CDR1 and CDR2: SGHNT, YENEEA. The CDR3 has 15 amino acids. The CDR3 DNA reads TGTGCCAGCAGCTTAGTTACGGGTTCTGGAAACACCATATATTTT. Translating it yields CASSLVTGSGNTIYF.